This is a list of T cell receptor beta chains from one sample in a study of draining lymph node invasion in breast cancer. One entry per CDR3 protein results from TCRdb running MiXCR on the bulk RNA-seq reads. In the table there are almost 2,500 distinct CDR3 sequences, 70% to 90% of which are singletons. The sample comprised sorted memory CD4+ effector T cells from a lymph node. The receptor set was obtained from a female donor with luminal breast cancer. Each CDR3 is given with its conserved first and last residue. The D gene is left open where the match is weak. The size of a clone is reported for some rows only, either as once, few or many, or as a class for expanded clones.

>TRBJ1-1|-|-|TRBV29-1
CSALGETLNTEAFF
TGCAGCGCACTCGGTGAGACCTTGAACACTGAAGCTTTCTTT
>TRBJ2-1|TRBD1|once|TRBV24-1
CATSDSGQVTSYNEQFF
TGTGCCACCAGTGATTCGGGACAGGTGACCTCCTACAATGAGCAGTTCTTC
>TRBJ2-5|-|-|TRBV15
CATSIVAASQETQYF
TGTGCCACCAGCATAGTAGCGGCCAGCCAAGAGACCCAGTACTTC
>TRBJ2-1|TRBD2|-|TRBV24-1
CATSDRLARPNEQSF
TGTGCCACCAGTGACAGACTAGCCCGACCCAATGAGCAGTCCTTC
>TRBJ1-1|TRBD1|once|TRBV6-1
CASSQWTGGTEALF
TGTGCCAGCAGCCAATGGACAGGGGGGACTGAAGCTTTATTT
>TRBJ2-1|-|-|TRBV5-4
CASSLPGHYNEQFF
TGTGCCAGCAGCCTGCCGGGGCACTACAATGAGCAGTTCTTC
>TRBJ1-5|-|few|TRBV20-1
CSARDSYGQRQPQHF
TGCAGTGCTAGAGATTCATACGGGCAAAGGCAGCCCCAGCATTTT
>TRBJ2-3|TRBD2|-|TRBV7-3
CASSSWGLAGLQDTQYF
TGTGCCAGCAGCTCCTGGGGACTAGCGGGGTTGCAAGATACGCAGTATTTT
>TRBJ1-1|-|-|TRBV10-3
CAISAEGRGAVEAFF
TGTGCCATCAGTGCGGAGGGGCGTGGGGCGGTTGAAGCTTTCTTT
>TRBJ2-1|TRBD2|once|TRBV11-1
CASSLALGSGGLGSYNEQFF
TGTGCCAGCAGCTTAGCGCTAGGTAGCGGGGGGCTTGGCTCCTACAATGAGCAGTTCTTC
>TRBJ2-5|-|-|TRBV20-1
CSARKETQYF
TGCAGTGCCAGAAAAGAGACCCAGTACTTC
>TRBJ2-1|-|-|TRBV7-2
CASSWGAEQFF
TGTGCCAGCAGCTGGGGCGCTGAGCAGTTCTTC
>TRBJ2-1|-|few|TRBV10-1
CASKGGVNNEQFF
TGCGCCAGCAAAGGAGGCGTTAACAATGAGCAGTTCTTC
>TRBJ1-2|TRBD1|-|TRBV5-1
CASSLGTAGYTF
TGCGCCAGCAGCCTCGGGACAGCAGGCTACACCTTC
>TRBJ1-4|-|-|TRBV7-9
CASSLAAGQVVRLFF
TGTGCCAGCAGCTTAGCCGCCGGGCAGGTGGTAAGACTGTTTTTT
>TRBJ1-3|-|-|TRBV18
CASSPLTGSDTIYF
TGTGCCAGCTCACCACTAACAGGGTCGGACACCATATATTTT
>TRBJ1-2|TRBD1|-|TRBV29-1
CSVLGQGAWGYTF
TGCAGCGTTCTTGGACAGGGGGCCTGGGGCTACACCTTC
>TRBJ1-2|-|-|TRBV3-1
CASSRKTGSGGYGYTF
TGTGCCAGCAGCCGGAAAACAGGGTCGGGAGGCTATGGCTACACCTTC
>TRBJ1-1|-|-|TRBV5-1
CASSRERQQGLGTEAFF
TGCGCCAGTAGCAGGGAACGGCAACAGGGCCTAGGAACTGAAGCTTTCTTT
>TRBJ1-6|TRBD1|-|TRBV27
CASSFSGQDNSPLHF
TGTGCCAGCAGTTTCTCCGGACAGGATAATTCACCCCTCCACTTT
>TRBJ1-1|-|-|TRBV6-5
CASSPSLGEAFF
TGTGCCAGCAGTCCGTCCTTGGGGGAAGCTTTCTTT
>TRBJ1-5|TRBD1|-|TRBV6-2/TRBV6-3
CASSSLDRGNQPQHF
TGTGCCAGCAGTTCATTGGACAGGGGAAATCAGCCCCAGCATTTT
>TRBJ2-2|TRBD1|-|TRBV6-1
CASSRDRARTGELFF
TGTGCCAGCAGCCGGGACAGGGCGAGAACCGGGGAGCTGTTTTTT
>TRBJ2-5|-|once|TRBV10-3
CAISDSHRETQYF
TGTGCCATCAGTGATAGCCATAGAGAGACCCAGTACTTC
>TRBJ1-4|TRBD1|-|TRBV7-2
CASSAQGAGNEKLFF
TGTGCCAGCAGCGCACAGGGGGCTGGTAATGAAAAACTGTTTTTT
>TRBJ2-3|-|-|TRBV18
CASSPRDGSLDTQYF
TGTGCCAGCTCACCAAGGGACGGATCCCTCGATACGCAGTATTTT
>TRBJ2-2|-|-|TRBV11-1
CASSLEGVDTGELFF
TGTGCCAGCAGCTTAGAGGGGGTGGACACCGGGGAGCTGTTTTTT
>TRBJ2-3|-|-|TRBV19
CASSMSWTTSTDTQYF
TGTGCCAGTAGTATGTCCTGGACTACTAGCACAGATACGCAGTATTTT
>TRBJ2-3|TRBD1|-|TRBV20-1
CSARAGQGGADTQYF
TGCAGTGCTAGAGCGGGACAGGGGGGTGCAGATACGCAGTATTTT
>TRBJ1-1|-|-|TRBV19
CASSQSRADTEAFF
TGTGCCAGTAGTCAGAGTCGGGCGGACACTGAAGCTTTCTTT
>TRBJ1-3|-|-|TRBV30
CAWSVLDGNTIYF
TGTGCCTGGAGTGTACTTGATGGAAACACCATATATTTT
>TRBJ1-5|-|once|TRBV6-1
CASSSQPQHF
TGTGCCAGCAGTAGTCAGCCCCAGCATTTT
>TRBJ1-3|-|-|TRBV10-3
CATKGTIGEPIYF
TGTGCCACCAAAGGGACTATTGGAGAACCCATATATTTT
>TRBJ2-5|TRBD2|-|TRBV12-3/TRBV12-4
CASSLGGLAGLETQYF
TGTGCCAGCAGTTTAGGGGGACTAGCTGGGTTAGAGACCCAGTACTTC
>TRBJ2-2|-|once|TRBV7-2
CASSRDRRGELFF
TGTGCCAGCAGCCGGGACCGACGTGGGGAGCTGTTTTTT
>TRBJ2-5|TRBD1|-|TRBV5-1
CASGRDSAGETQYF
TGCGCCAGCGGTCGGGACAGCGCCGGGGAGACCCAGTACTTC
>TRBJ1-2|-|-|TRBV6-1
CASSEGSYGYTF
TGTGCCAGCAGTGAGGGCAGCTATGGCTACACCTTC
>TRBJ1-2|TRBD1|-|TRBV18
CASSPSGTGGFYGYTF
TGTGCCAGCTCACCATCCGGGACAGGGGGATTCTATGGCTACACCTTC
>TRBJ2-7|-|once|TRBV30
CAWETEDYEQYF
TGTGCCTGGGAAACAGAGGACTACGAGCAGTACTTC
>TRBJ1-1|-|few|TRBV19
CASSIQGGNTEAFF
TGTGCCAGTAGTATACAGGGAGGAAACACTGAAGCTTTCTTT
>TRBJ1-1|-|-|TRBV19
CASSISPDSYGEAFF
TGTGCCAGTAGTATATCCCCCGACAGCTATGGTGAAGCTTTCTTT
>TRBJ2-1|-|-|TRBV11-1
CASSLRLRTGNEQFF
TGTGCCAGCAGCTTAAGGTTGCGGACCGGGAATGAGCAGTTCTTC
>TRBJ1-1|-|few|TRBV11-2
CASTQGGRMNTEAFF
TGTGCCAGCACCCAGGGTGGCCGCATGAACACTGAAGCTTTCTTT
>TRBJ1-6|-|-|TRBV4-1
CASSQDGAGSNSPLHF
TGCGCCAGCAGCCAAGATGGAGCAGGTTCAAATTCACCCCTCCACTTT
>TRBJ1-5|TRBD1|-|TRBV10-3
CAISGGQGADQPQHF
TGTGCCATCAGTGGGGGACAGGGGGCTGATCAGCCCCAGCATTTT
>TRBJ1-1|-|-|TRBV5-1
CASGRGGTENTEAFF
TGCGCCAGCGGCCGCGGGGGGACGGAAAACACTGAAGCTTTCTTT
>TRBJ1-2|TRBD1|-|TRBV30
CAWRMPGQGGYGYTF
TGTGCCTGGAGGATGCCGGGACAGGGAGGCTATGGCTACACCTTC
>TRBJ1-2|TRBD1|-|TRBV13
CASSLGTANYGYTF
TGTGCCAGCAGCTTGGGGACAGCCAACTATGGCTACACCTTC
>TRBJ1-1|TRBD1|-|TRBV29-1
CSVTGAATEAFF
TGCAGCGTTACAGGGGCGGCCACTGAAGCTTTCTTT
>TRBJ1-3|-|-|TRBV6-1
CASSAAFSGNTIYF
TGTGCCAGCAGTGCAGCCTTCTCTGGAAACACCATATATTTT
>TRBJ1-2|-|-|TRBV5-1
CASSSDGAYGYTF
TGCGCCAGCAGCTCGGACGGGGCCTATGGCTACACCTTC
>TRBJ1-2|TRBD1|-|TRBV11-2
CASGHGTGDYTF
TGTGCCTCGGGGCATGGGACAGGGGACTACACCTTC
>TRBJ1-2|-|-|TRBV6-5
CASRETMNYGYTF
TGTGCCAGCAGAGAGACAATGAACTATGGCTACACCTTC
>TRBJ1-2|-|-|TRBV18
CASSREDYGYTF
TGTGCCAGCTCACGAGAGGACTATGGCTACACCTTC
>TRBJ2-3|-|-|TRBV12-3/TRBV12-4
CASTNVGGRTDTQYF
TGTGCCAGCACGAACGTCGGGGGACGCACAGATACGCAGTATTTT
>TRBJ1-1|-|-|TRBV12-3/TRBV12-4
CASSLSGGLAGTEAFF
TGTGCCAGCAGTTTAAGCGGGGGCTTAGCGGGCACTGAAGCTTTCTTT
>TRBJ2-7|-|few|TRBV20-1
CSARTHVGGEQYF
TGCAGTGCTAGAACCCACGTGGGGGGCGAGCAGTACTTC
>TRBJ1-5|TRBD1|once|TRBV6-5
CASSYTSPTGGAGGNQPQHF
TGTGCCAGCAGTTATACATCGCCAACAGGGGGCGCGGGAGGCAATCAGCCCCAGCATTTT
>TRBJ1-2|-|-|TRBV5-1
CASSLVGDGYTF
TGCGCCAGCAGCTTGGTCGGGGACGGCTACACCTTC